This TCR beta chain was captured in a study of cytomegalovirus exposure and HLA in healthy donors. The CDR3 totals 14 residues. V was cut by 4 bases and J by 10 bases, with 20 bases left in between. CDR1 and CDR2 from the germline V gene are MNHNY and SVGAGI (reference sequence). This table comes from immunoSEQ multiplex PCR, and its TCRdb copy is limited to in-frame clones, with some not included. The table has 110,000 to 150,000 clones, over 90% seen once. The donors were part of the validation cohort of roughly 110 subjects. That cohort was separate from the first cohort, which comprised 500 to 850 subjects.

The TCR comes from a young man in good health and CMV-seropositive. This rearrangement joins TRBV6-6 to TRBJ2-7, with D perhaps matching TRBD2 (5 bases). Sequencing was performed on PBMCs. In DNA, the CDR3 is TGTGCCAGCAGTTTCACCGAGGGTGGAGCGGTCCAGTACTTC. It yields the protein CASSFTEGGAVQYF.